Shown below are 26 T cell receptor beta chains from a single sample sequenced in a study of long-term antiretroviral therapy in people with HIV. The libraries were made with immunoSEQ v3.0 at survey level. Profiling relied on immunoSEQ multiplex PCR, and the TCRdb table lists in-frame clones only, not all of them. The sample lists around 23,000 clones; 70% to 85% were seen once. Sequencing was performed on unsorted PBMCs, taken 0.5 years before starting antiretroviral therapy. These TCRs come from a man in his forties with HIV.

The chain is built from TRBV14 and TRBJ1-1; D is unclear. Trimming cost V 1 base and J 3 bases, with 9 bases left between them. Germline assignment: CDR1 SGHDN and CDR2 FVKESK. The CDR3 covers 14 residues. The CDR3, as DNA: TGTGCCAGCAGCCAAGCCGGGGAAGACACTGAAGCTTTCTTT. Amino acid sequence: CASSQAGEDTEAFF.

This clone was found a few times. This chain links TRBV19 with TRBJ1-2; 8 nucleotides agree with TRBD1. The CDR3 sequence is 14 residues long. The junction had 5 bases not matched to a gene; V was cut back by 4 bases and J by 4 bases. CDR1 is LNHDA and CDR2 is SQIVND in the germline V gene (reference sequence). CDR3 sequence (DNA): TGTGCCAGTAGTACAGGGGGCTTTGGCTATGGCTACACCTTC. This sequence encodes CASSTGGFGYGYTF.

The rearrangement links TRBV5-1 to TRBJ2-7, with a possible D match to TRBD1 (6 bases). V lost 7 bases, J lost 0 bases, and 11 bases lay in between. CDR1 SGHRS and CDR2 YFSETQ come from the germline V gene. The CDR3 extends over 13 amino acids. CDR3 residues: CASARGSSYEQYF. In DNA form, the CDR3 reads TGCGCCAGCGCCAGGGGAAGCTCCTACGAGCAGTACTTC.

V usage is TRBV9 and J usage is TRBJ1-1, with 7 bases identical to TRBD1. The CDR3 has 15 residues. With V trimmed by 4 bases and J by 2 bases, 8 bases remained unmatched. Germline V gene sequence: CDR1 SGDLS, CDR2 YYNGEE. This CDR3 reads CASSPRGQVNTEAFF. CDR3 DNA: TGTGCCAGCAGCCCCCGCGGACAGGTAAACACTGAAGCTTTCTTT.

About this clone itself: The same CDR3 can be traced to other DNA sequences in this sample. The chain is built from TRBV10-2 and TRBJ1-1; 7 nucleotides match TRBD1. Germline CDR1 WSHSY, CDR2 SAAADI. The V and J ends lost 6 bases and 0 bases, in that order; junction bases with no gene match: 4. The CDR3 runs 14 residues. In nucleotides, the CDR3 is TGCGCCAGCAGCCGGGGACAGATGAACACTGAAGCTTTCTTT. Protein: CASSRGQMNTEAFF.

V gene TRBV29-1 combines with J gene TRBJ1-2; D uncertain. Germline CDR1 reads SQVTM; CDR2 reads ANQGSEA. Trimming took 4 bases from V and 5 from J, leaving 8 bases between them. The CDR3 extends over 11 amino acids. CDR3 DNA sequence: TGCAGCGTTGCCACGGATTATGGCTACACCTTC. Its translation is CSVATDYGYTF.

In this sample, this clone turned up a few times. The V call is TRBV7-9, the J call TRBJ1-1, with TRBD1 as a possible D gene (5 bases). The length of the CDR3 is 14 residues. Germline lookup yields CDR1 SEHNR and CDR2 FQNEAQ (reference sequence). V was clipped by 4 bases and J by 6 bases, with 15 bases between them. CDR3 region: CASSYGGGIAEAFF. The CDR3 DNA reads TGTGCCAGCAGCTATGGTGGGGGAATCGCTGAAGCTTTCTTT.

J is TRBJ1-2 and V is TRBV4-1, with D possibly matching TRBD1 (6 bases). CDR1 and CDR2 (germline): MGHRA, YSYEKL. Trimming took 0 bases from V and 6 from J, leaving 11 bases between them. The CDR3 spans 14 residues. CDR3 bases: TGCGCCAGCAGCCAAGATGGGGGGGGCAATGGCTACACCTTC. Translated: CASSQDGGGNGYTF.

V gene TRBV7-8 combines with J gene TRBJ1-3; 7 nucleotides match TRBD1. J gave up 4 bases and V 5 bases, and 11 bases lay outside the gene matches. CDR1 and CDR2 from the germline V gene are SGHVS and FQNEAQ. This CDR3 contains 16 residues. The CDR3 bases are TGTGCCAGCAGCACCCAGGGGGGGGGTGACGGAAACACCATATATTTT. Translation: CASSTQGGGDGNTIYF.

The rearrangement uses TRBV5-6 and TRBJ1-2; no reliable D call. Per germline, CDR1 SGHDT and CDR2 YYEEEE. V was shortened by 4 bases and J by 6 bases, with 10 bases between the two germline ends. The CDR3 is 12 residues long. The CDR3 nucleotides are TGTGCCAGCAGCACGTGGGGTCATGGCTACACCTTC. Translation gives CASSTWGHGYTF.

The chain couples TRBV7-2 to TRBJ2-2, with D possibly TRBD1 on 6 matching bases. Deletions cut 2 bases from V and 5 bases from J, with 9 bases between. The CDR3 is 14 amino acids. CDR1 and CDR2 from the germline V gene are SGHTA and FQGNSA. DNA of the CDR3: TGTGCCAGCAGCTTAACCACAGGGACCGGGGAGCTGTTTTTT. Its protein is CASSLTTGTGELFF.

J is TRBJ2-7 and V is TRBV28; D is possibly TRBD1 (5 bases). Germline CDR1 MDHEN, CDR2 SYDVKM. The CDR3 has 11 residues. V lost 10 bases, J lost 3 bases, and 10 bases lay in between. The CDR3 coding sequence is TGTGCCATAAGACAGAACTACGAGCAGTACTTC. Residues: CAIRQNYEQYF.

This chain connects TRBV7-8 to TRBJ1-5; maybe TRBD1 (5 bases). The CDR3 totals 18 residues. CDR1 is SGHVS, CDR2 FQNEAQ, per germline. V was clipped by 5 bases and J by 0 bases, with 20 bases between them. The CDR3 coding sequence is TGTGCCAGCAGCGAGTCTCCCCGCGACAGAGCTAGCAATCAGCCCCAGCATTTT. It encodes CASSESPRDRASNQPQHF.

This CDR3 reads CASSNQGALNEQFF. For the CDR3, the DNA is TGTGCCAGCAGTAACCAGGGGGCGCTGAATGAGCAGTTCTTC. V and J are TRBV28 and TRBJ2-1, with 8 bases matching TRBD1. Trimming cost V 5 bases and J 7 bases; bases outside gene matches: 7. CDR1 is MDHEN, CDR2 SYDVKM, per germline. The CDR3 sequence is 14 residues long.

The chain is built from TRBV4-1 and TRBJ2-7; TRBD1 matches at 7 bases. CDR1 is MGHRA, CDR2 YSYEKL, per germline. V trimming: 4 bases; J trimming: 5 bases; junction bases outside the gene matches: 11. CDR3 length equals 15 residues. CDR3 nucleotides: TGCGCCAGCAGCCCCCACTTACAGGGGCCAGACGAGCAGTACTTC. This gives the protein CASSPHLQGPDEQYF.

The chain carries TRBV28 and TRBJ1-1, with unresolved D. CDR1 and CDR2 (germline): MDHEN, SYDVKM. Deletions cut 4 bases from V and 5 bases from J, with 17 bases between. The CDR3 length is 15 residues. The CDR3 is CASSSPGGVRTEAFF. CDR3 coding DNA: TGTGCCAGCAGTTCCCCAGGAGGTGTTCGGACTGAAGCTTTCTTT.

This clone was detected only once. The chain uses TRBV4-1 and TRBJ2-2; TRBD1 agrees at 7 bases. The length of the CDR3 is 15 residues. Germline V lookup: CDR1 MGHRA, CDR2 YSYEKL. Germline trimming cut 2 bases from V and 7 bases from J; bases unmatched to any gene: 7. In DNA form, the CDR3 reads TGCGCCAGCAGCCAAATTACAGGGGTTGGCGGGGAGCTGTTTTTT. Amino acids: CASSQITGVGGELFF.

DNA of the CDR3: TGTGCCAGCAGTGAATCGAGATCCAGCTCCTACAATGAGCAGTTCTTC. It yields the protein CASSESRSSSYNEQFF. The chain uses TRBV6-1 and TRBJ2-1; D not certain. The CDR3 is 16 amino acids. Germline CDR1 MNHNS, CDR2 SASEGT. The V end lost 2 bases, the J end lost 0 bases, and 11 bases lay between the germline ends.

This chain connects TRBV5-4 to TRBJ2-7; no clear D gene. The length of the CDR3 is 14 residues. Trimming stripped 4 bases from V and 2 bases from J, with 13 bases between. Germline V gene lookup returns CDR1 SGHNT and CDR2 YYREEE (reference sequence). In DNA form, the CDR3 reads TGTGCCAGCAGCCCGGGCGGAGTAGCCTACGAGCAGTACTTC. Protein product: CASSPGGVAYEQYF.

The V gene is TRBV5-1, the J gene TRBJ2-7; D is unresolved. Deletions cut 0 bases from V and 5 bases from J, with 12 bases between. Germline loops: CDR1 SGHRS, CDR2 YFSETQ. CDR3 size: 14 residues. In nucleotides, the CDR3 is TGCGCCAGCAGCTTGGGAAGGCCACTTGACGAGCAGTACTTC. Protein sequence: CASSLGRPLDEQYF.

The rearrangement joins TRBV18 to TRBJ2-3; either TRBD1 or TRBD2 may supply D (5 bases each). The CDR3 consists of 14 residues. Germline V gives CDR1 KGHSH, CDR2 LQKENI. The ends were cut back, 3 bases at V and 3 bases at J, with 10 bases in the middle. The CDR3 here is CASSPGTGTDTQYF. CDR3 nucleotide sequence: TGTGCCAGCTCACCGGGGACGGGGACAGATACGCAGTATTTT. Looking up the rest from reference TRBV18 and TRBJ2-3 gives the full variable domain: NAGVMQNPRHLVRRRGQEARLRCSPMKGHSHVYWYRQLPEEGLKFMVYLQKENIIDESGMPKERFSAEFPKEGPSILRIQQVVRGDSAAYFCASSPGTGTDTQYFGPGTRLTVL.

The sample holds one count of this clone. The rearrangement joins TRBV20-1 to TRBJ1-2; D is perhaps TRBD1 (5 bases). V lost 5 bases to trimming and J lost 6 bases, with 7 bases between them. The germline V gene has CDR1 DFQATT and CDR2 SNEGSKA (reference sequence). CDR3 size: 10 residues. The chain's CDR3 is CSAVRDGYTF. For the CDR3, the DNA is TGCAGTGCTGTCAGGGATGGCTACACCTTC.

This clone has only a few counts. The chain couples TRBV14 to TRBJ2-1; tentatively, D is TRBD2 (5 bases). This CDR3 has 15 amino acids. Germline CDR1 is SGHDN and CDR2 is FVKESK. V was trimmed by 2 bases and J by 2 bases, leaving 10 bases between them. CDR3 in amino acids: CASSQTGETYNEQFF. CDR3 DNA sequence: TGTGCCAGCAGCCAAACCGGGGAGACCTACAATGAGCAGTTCTTC.

The rearrangement links TRBV6-5 to TRBJ2-7, with D possibly matching TRBD2 (6 bases). Trimming removed 5 bases from V and 2 bases from J, with 16 bases in between. The germline CDR1 and CDR2 sequences are MNHEY and SVGAGI. The CDR3 sequence is 15 residues long. CDR3 sequence reads: CASSIGGTYPYEQYF. Written as DNA, the CDR3 is TGTGCCAGCAGTATCGGAGGGACTTACCCCTACGAGCAGTACTTC.

The chain couples TRBV5-1 to TRBJ1-1; the D is unclear. From germline, CDR1 is SGHRS and CDR2 YFSETQ. The CDR3 extends over 13 amino acids. V shed 0 bases and J shed 8 bases, with 11 bases lying between them. In DNA form, the CDR3 reads TGCGCCAGCAGCTTGGGTCAAACCTCCGAAGCTTTCTTT. It translates to CASSLGQTSEAFF.

V usage is TRBV7-6 and J usage is TRBJ1-5, with TRBD1 identical over 8 bases. CDR3 length: 14 amino acids. Germline trimming cut 5 bases from V and 6 bases from J; bases unmatched to any gene: 6. The V gene's germline CDR1 is SGHVS and CDR2 FNYEAQ. As DNA, the CDR3 is TGTGCCAGCAGCCCAGGGGGCGGGGGTCAGCCCCAGCATTTT. Its translation: CASSPGGGGQPQHF.